This T cell receptor (beta chain) was sequenced during a study of cytomegalovirus exposure and HLA in healthy donors. On the study more broadly: Assignment to the Caucasian-associated ancestry cluster applied to over 70% of the approximately 400 genotyped donors.

About this clone: Its antigen is unknown.

Study results and limitations: Using a false discovery rate of 0.05, a later analysis showed that approximately 17,000 TCR beta sequences were associated with HLA alleles. Three chains linked to CMV were shown in vitro to be specific for CMV antigens. V- and J-gene trimming in TCR beta was tied to a missense DCLRE1C variant by an analysis performed later.

13 Jbeta primers and 60 Vbeta primers were used for the PCR. Generated by immunoSEQ multiplex PCR, the TCRdb table keeps only in-frame clones and is missing some. Of over 50,000 clones in the sample, approximately 80% were seen once. Material for sequencing was PBMCs. The sequence was obtained from a man aged 35-49 years in good health and CMV-seronegative.

CDR3 nucleotides: TGTGCCAGCAGCTTTCGGGGGTCCAAGACCCAGTACTTC. Protein: CASSFRGSKTQYF. This sequence joins TRBV7-8 and TRBJ2-5, with TRBD2 as a possible D gene (6 bases). CDR1 and CDR2 (germline): SGHVS, FQNEAQ. The length of the CDR3 is 13 residues. V lost 3 bases and J 6 bases, leaving 11 bases between the germline ends. Using reference TRBV7-8 and TRBJ2-5 for the parts outside the CDR3, the full variable domain is GAGVSQSPRYKVAKRGQDVALRCDPISGHVSLFWYQQALGQGPEFLTYFQNEAQLDKSGLPSDRFFAERPEGSVSTLKIQRTQQEDSAVYLCASSFRGSKTQYFGPGTRLLVL.